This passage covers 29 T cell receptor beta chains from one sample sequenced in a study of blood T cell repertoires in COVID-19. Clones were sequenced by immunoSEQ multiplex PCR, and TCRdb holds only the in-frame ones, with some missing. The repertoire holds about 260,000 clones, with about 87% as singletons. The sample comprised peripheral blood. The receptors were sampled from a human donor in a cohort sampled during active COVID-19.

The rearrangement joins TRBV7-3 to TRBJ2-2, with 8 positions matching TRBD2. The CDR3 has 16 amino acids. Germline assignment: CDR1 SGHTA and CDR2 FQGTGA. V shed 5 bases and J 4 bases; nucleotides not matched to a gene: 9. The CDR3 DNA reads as TGTGCCAGCAGCCAAAACGGCCTAGCGGGCACCGGGGAGCTGTTTTTT. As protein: CASSQNGLAGTGELFF.

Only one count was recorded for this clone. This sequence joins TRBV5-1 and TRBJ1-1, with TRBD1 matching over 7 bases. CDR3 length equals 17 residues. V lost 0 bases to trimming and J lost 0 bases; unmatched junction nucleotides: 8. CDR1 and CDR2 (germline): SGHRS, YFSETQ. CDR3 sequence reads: CASSLGGQVALNTEAFF. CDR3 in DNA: TGCGCCAGCAGCTTGGGAGGACAGGTGGCTTTGAACACTGAAGCTTTCTTT.

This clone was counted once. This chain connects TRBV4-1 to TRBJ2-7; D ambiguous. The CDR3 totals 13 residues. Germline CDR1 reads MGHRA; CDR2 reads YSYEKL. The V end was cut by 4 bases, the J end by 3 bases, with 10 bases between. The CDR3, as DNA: TGCGCCAGCAGCCCCCCCCCATTCTACGAGCAGTACTTC. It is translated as CASSPPPFYEQYF.

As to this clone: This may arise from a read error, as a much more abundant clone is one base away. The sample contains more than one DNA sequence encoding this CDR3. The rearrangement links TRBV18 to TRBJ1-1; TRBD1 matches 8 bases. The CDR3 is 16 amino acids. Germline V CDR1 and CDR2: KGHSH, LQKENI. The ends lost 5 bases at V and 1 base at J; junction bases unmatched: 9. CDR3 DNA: TGTGCCAGCTCATCCCATGGGGGACAGGAGAACACTGAAGCTTTCTTT. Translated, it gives CASSSHGGQENTEAFF.

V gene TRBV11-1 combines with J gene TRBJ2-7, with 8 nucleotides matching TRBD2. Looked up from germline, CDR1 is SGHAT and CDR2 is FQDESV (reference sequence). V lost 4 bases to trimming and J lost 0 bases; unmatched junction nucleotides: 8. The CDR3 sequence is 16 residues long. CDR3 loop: CASSSAGGTSSYEQYF. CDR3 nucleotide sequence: TGTGCCAGCAGCTCCGCAGGCGGGACTAGCTCCTACGAGCAGTACTTC.

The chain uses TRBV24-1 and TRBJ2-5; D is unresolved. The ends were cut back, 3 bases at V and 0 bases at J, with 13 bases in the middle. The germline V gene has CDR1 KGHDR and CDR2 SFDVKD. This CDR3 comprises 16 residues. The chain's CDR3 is CATSDDPSTDQETQYF. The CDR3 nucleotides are TGTGCCACCAGTGATGATCCCTCTACCGACCAAGAGACCCAGTACTTC.

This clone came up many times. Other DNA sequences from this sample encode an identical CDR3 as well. The CDR3, as DNA: TGTGCCAGCAGTAGGACAGCAAACACTGAAGCTTTCTTT. Amino acid sequence: CASSRTANTEAFF. The chain links TRBV12-3 or TRBV12-4 to TRBJ1-1; D might be TRBD1 (6 bases). The V end was cut by 5 bases, the J end by 2 bases, with 9 bases between. There are 13 residues in the CDR3.

The CDR3 DNA reads as TGCGCCAGCAGCCAAGCACGGGTGCCCGGGGAGCTGTTTTTT. Amino acids: CASSQARVPGELFF. This chain connects TRBV4-3 to TRBJ2-2; D is unclear. The germline V gene encodes CDR1 LGHNA and CDR2 YSLEER. V was clipped by 1 base and J by 6 bases, with 9 bases between them. The CDR3 runs to 14 residues.

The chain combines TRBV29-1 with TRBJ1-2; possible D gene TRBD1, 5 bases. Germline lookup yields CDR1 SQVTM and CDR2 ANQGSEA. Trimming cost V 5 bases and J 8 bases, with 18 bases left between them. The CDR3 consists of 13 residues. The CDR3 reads CSVPGTGASGYTF. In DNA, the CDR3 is TGCAGCGTTCCGGGGACGGGAGCATCAGGCTACACCTTC. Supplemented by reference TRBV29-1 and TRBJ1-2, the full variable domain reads SAVISQKPSRDICQRGTSLTIQCQVDSQVTMMFWYRQQPGQSLTLIATANQGSEATYESGFVIDKFPISRPNLTFSTLTVSNMSPEDSSIYLCSVPGTGASGYTFGSGTRLTVV.

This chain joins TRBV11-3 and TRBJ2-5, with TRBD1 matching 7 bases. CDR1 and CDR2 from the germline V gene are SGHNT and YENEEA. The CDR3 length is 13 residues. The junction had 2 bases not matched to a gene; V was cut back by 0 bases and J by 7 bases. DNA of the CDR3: TGTGCCAGCAGCTTAGACGGGACAGCGACCCAGTACTTC. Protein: CASSLDGTATQYF.

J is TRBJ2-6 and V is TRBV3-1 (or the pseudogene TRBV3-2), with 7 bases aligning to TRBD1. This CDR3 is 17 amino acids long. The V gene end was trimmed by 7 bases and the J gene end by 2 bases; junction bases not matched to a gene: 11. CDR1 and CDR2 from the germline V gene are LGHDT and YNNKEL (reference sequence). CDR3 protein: CASTRGGATAGANVLTF. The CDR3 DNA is TGTGCCAGCACCAGAGGGGGCGCAACGGCTGGGGCCAACGTCCTGACTTTC.

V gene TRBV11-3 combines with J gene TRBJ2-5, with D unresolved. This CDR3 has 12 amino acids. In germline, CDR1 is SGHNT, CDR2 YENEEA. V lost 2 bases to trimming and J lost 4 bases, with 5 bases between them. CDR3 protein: CASSLTGETQYF. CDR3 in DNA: TGTGCCAGCAGCTTAACTGGAGAGACCCAGTACTTC. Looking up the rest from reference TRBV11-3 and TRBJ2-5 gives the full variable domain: EAGVVQSPRYKIIEKKQPVAFWCNPISGHNTLYWYLQNLGQGPELLIRYENEEAVDDSQLPKDRFSAERLKGVDSTLKIQPAELGDSAVYLCASSLTGETQYFGPGTRLLVL.

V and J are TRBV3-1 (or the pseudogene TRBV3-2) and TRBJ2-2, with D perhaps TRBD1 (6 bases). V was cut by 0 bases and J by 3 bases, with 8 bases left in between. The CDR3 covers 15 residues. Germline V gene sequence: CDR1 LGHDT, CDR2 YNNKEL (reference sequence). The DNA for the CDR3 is TGTGCCAGCAGCCAAGAGAGGGGGTACACCGGGGAGCTGTTTTTT. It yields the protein CASSQERGYTGELFF.

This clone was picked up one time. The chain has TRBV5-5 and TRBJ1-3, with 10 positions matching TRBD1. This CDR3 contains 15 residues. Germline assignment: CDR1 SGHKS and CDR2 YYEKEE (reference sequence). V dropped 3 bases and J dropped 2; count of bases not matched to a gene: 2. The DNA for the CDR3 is TGTGCCAGCAGCTACGGACAGGGGGCTGGAAACACCATATATTTT. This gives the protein CASSYGQGAGNTIYF.

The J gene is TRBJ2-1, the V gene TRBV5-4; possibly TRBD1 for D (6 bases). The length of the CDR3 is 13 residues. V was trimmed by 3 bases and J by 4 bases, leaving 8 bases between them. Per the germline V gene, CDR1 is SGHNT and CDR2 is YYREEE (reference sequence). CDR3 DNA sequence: TGTGCCAGCAGCTCACAGGGATACAATGAGCAGTTCTTC. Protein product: CASSSQGYNEQFF. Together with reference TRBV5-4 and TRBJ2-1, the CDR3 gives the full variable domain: ETGVTQSPTHLIKTRGQQVTLRCSSQSGHNTVSWYQQALGQGPQFIFQYYREEENGRGNFPPRFSGLQFPNYSSELNVNALELDDSALYLCASSSQGYNEQFFGPGTRLTVL.

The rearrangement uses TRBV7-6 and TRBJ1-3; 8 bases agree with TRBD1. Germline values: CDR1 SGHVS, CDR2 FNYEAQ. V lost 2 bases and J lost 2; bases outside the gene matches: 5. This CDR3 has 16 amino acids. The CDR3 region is CASSLQGANTGNTIYF. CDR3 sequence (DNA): TGTGCCAGCAGCTTACAGGGGGCGAACACTGGAAACACCATATATTTT.

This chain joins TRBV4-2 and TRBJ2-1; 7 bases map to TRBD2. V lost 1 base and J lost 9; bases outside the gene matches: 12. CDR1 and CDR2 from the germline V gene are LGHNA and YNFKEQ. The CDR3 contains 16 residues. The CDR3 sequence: CASSQVTSAPFGEQFF. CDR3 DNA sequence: TGTGCCAGCAGCCAAGTTACTAGCGCTCCTTTCGGTGAGCAGTTCTTC.

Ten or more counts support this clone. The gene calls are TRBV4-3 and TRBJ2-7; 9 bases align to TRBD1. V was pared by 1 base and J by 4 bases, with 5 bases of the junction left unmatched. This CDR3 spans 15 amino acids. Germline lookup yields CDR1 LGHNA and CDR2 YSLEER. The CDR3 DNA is TGCGCCAGCAGCCAAGGACAGGGGGGCCCTTACGAGCAGTACTTC. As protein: CASSQGQGGPYEQYF.

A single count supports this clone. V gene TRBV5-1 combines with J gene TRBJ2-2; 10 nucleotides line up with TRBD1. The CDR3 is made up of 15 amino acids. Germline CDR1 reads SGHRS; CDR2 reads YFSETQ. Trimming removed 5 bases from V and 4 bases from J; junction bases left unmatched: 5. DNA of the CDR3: TGCGCCAGCAGTCCCGGGACAGGGGCCACCGGGGAGCTGTTTTTT. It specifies CASSPGTGATGELFF.

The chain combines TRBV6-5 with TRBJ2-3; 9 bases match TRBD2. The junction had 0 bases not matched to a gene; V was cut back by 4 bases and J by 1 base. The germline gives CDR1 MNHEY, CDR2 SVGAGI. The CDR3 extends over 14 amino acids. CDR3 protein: CASSWTSGTDTQYF. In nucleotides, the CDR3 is TGTGCCAGCAGTTGGACTAGCGGCACAGATACGCAGTATTTT.

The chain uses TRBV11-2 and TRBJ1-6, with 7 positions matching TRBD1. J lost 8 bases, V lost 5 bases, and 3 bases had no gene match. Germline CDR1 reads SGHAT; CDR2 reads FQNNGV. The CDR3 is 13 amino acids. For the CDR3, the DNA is TGTGCCAGCAGCAGACAGGGTTATTCACCCCTCCACTTT. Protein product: CASSRQGYSPLHF.

This CDR3 is CASSLAGPKETQYF. CDR3 nucleotide sequence: TGTGCCAGCAGCTTAGCGGGCCCAAAAGAGACCCAGTACTTC. The rearrangement uses TRBV7-9 and TRBJ2-5; D not resolved. CDR1 and CDR2 from the germline V gene are SEHNR and FQNEAQ (reference sequence). The CDR3 is 14 amino acids. The V end was cut by 0 bases, the J end by 3 bases, with 8 bases between.

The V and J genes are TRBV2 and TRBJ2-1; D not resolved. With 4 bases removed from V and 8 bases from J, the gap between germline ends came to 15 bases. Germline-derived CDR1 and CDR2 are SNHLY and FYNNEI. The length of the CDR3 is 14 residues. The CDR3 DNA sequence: TGTGCCAGCAGTGGTCCGGCGGTAGACGATGAGCAGTTCTTC. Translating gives CASSGPAVDDEQFF.

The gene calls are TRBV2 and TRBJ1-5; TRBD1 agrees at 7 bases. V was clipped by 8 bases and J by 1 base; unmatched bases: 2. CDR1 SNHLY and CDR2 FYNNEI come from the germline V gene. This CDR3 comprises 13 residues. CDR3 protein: CASGTDSNQPQHF. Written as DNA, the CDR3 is TGTGCCAGCGGGACAGACAGCAATCAGCCCCAGCATTTT.

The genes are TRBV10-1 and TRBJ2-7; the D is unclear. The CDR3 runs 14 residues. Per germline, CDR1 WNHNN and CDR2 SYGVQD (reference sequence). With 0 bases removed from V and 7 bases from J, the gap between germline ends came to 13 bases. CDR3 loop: CASSESTSSREQYF. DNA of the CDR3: TGCGCCAGCAGTGAGTCGACTTCGTCTCGGGAGCAGTACTTC.

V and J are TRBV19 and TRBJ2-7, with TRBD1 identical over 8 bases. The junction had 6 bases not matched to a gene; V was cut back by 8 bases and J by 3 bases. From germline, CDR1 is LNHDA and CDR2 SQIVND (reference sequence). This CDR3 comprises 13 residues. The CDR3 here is CASSGTGLYEQYF. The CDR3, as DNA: TGTGCCAGTTCAGGGACAGGTCTCTACGAGCAGTACTTC.

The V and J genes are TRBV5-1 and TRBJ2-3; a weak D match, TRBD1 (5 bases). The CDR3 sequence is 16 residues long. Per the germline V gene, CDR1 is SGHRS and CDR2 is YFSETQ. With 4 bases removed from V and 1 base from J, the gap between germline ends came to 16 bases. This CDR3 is CASSSLQAGRTDTQYF. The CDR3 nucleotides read TGCGCCAGCAGCAGCTTACAGGCAGGGCGCACAGATACGCAGTATTTT.

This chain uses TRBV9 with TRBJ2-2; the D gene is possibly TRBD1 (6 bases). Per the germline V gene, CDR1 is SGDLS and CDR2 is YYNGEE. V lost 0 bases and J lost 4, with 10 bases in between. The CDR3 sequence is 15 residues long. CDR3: CASSVVRGITGELFF. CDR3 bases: TGTGCCAGCAGCGTAGTGAGGGGGATCACCGGGGAGCTGTTTTTT.

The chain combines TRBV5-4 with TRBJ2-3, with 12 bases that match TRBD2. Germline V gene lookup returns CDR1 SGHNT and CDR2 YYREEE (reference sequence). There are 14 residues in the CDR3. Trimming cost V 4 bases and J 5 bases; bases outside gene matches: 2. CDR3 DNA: TGTGCCAGCAGCAAGGGACTAGCGGGAGATACGCAGTATTTT. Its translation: CASSKGLAGDTQYF. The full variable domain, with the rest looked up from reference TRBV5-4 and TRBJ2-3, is ETGVTQSPTHLIKTRGQQVTLRCSSQSGHNTVSWYQQALGQGPQFIFQYYREEENGRGNFPPRFSGLQFPNYSSELNVNALELDDSALYLCASSKGLAGDTQYFGPGTRLTVL.